Listed below are T cell receptor beta chains from one sample, sequenced in a study of CD8+CD57+ T cells in acquired aplastic anemia. TCRdb ran MiXCR on the reads and lists one entry per CDR3 protein. The sample has approximately 170,000 distinct CDR3 sequences; 40% to 55% are singletons. The sample consisted of sorted CD4+, CD8+, or CD8+CD57+ T cells (not recorded which) from PBMCs. Receptor source: a human donor with aplastic anemia. Each CDR3 is given with its conserved first and last residue. A D gene is named only where the DNA matches it firmly. The listing skips clone size in some rows; elsewhere it reads once, few, many or a size class.

TRBV7-7	few	-	TRBJ1-5	TGTGCTAGCAGCTTGAACCGTGAGGGTCTTAATCAGCCCCAGCATTTT	CASSLNREGLNQPQHF
TRBV19	-	-	TRBJ2-3	TGTGCCAGTAGTATAGATGGAGCTAGCACAGATACGCAGTATTTT	CASSIDGASTDTQYF
TRBV5-8	many	-	TRBJ2-7	TGTGCCAGCAGCTTGACAGCCTCCTACGAGCAGTACTTC	CASSLTASYEQYF
TRBV20-1	-	-	TRBJ2-7	TGCAGTGCCTTGGAGGCAGGGACGGTCTACGAGCAGTACTTC	CSALEAGTVYEQYF
TRBV15	-	TRBD2	TRBJ2-2	TGTGCCACCAGCAGCGCTAGCGGGGGGGCGGTCACCGGGGAGCTGTTTTTT	CATSSASGGAVTGELFF
TRBV7-9	large	-	TRBJ2-6	TGTGCCAGCAGCTTAGCGGGTAGCTACGGGGCCAACGTCCTGACTTTC	CASSLAGSYGANVLTF
TRBV3-1	few	-	TRBJ2-6	TGTGCCAGCAGCCAAGTCCCGAACAGGGCCGGGGCCAACGTCCTGACTTTC	CASSQVPNRAGANVLTF
TRBV24-1	-	-	TRBJ2-1	TGTGCCACCGCACCCCTGGATGAGCAGTTCTTC	CATAPLDEQFF
TRBV29-1	-	-	TRBJ2-1	TGCAGCCCTATCACGGCAGGGGGGTATGAGCAGTTCTTC	CSPITAGGYEQFF
TRBV7-9	many	-	TRBJ2-7	TGTGCCAGCAGCTCACCACCCCGATCCTACGAGCAGTACTTC	CASSSPPRSYEQYF
TRBV5-5	many	TRBD1	TRBJ1-1	TGTGCCAGCAGCAGGGACAGGGGCACTGAAGCTTTCTTT	CASSRDRGTEAFF
TRBV4-3	-	-	TRBJ2-1	TGCGCCAGCAGCCAAGGTCCGGGACCCGGGGGAGATGAGCAGTTCTTC	CASSQGPGPGGDEQFF
TRBV5-6	many	TRBD1	TRBJ1-2	TGTGCCAGCAGACCAGCGACAGGGCCAGGCTATGGCTACACCTTC	CASRPATGPGYGYTF
TRBV28	many	-	TRBJ1-5	TGTGCCAGCGGCCAGCCCCAGCATTTT	CASGQPQHF
TRBV20-1	-	-	TRBJ1-4	TGCAGTGCTAGACCGGCTCTTGAAAAACTGTTTTTT	CSARPALEKLFF
TRBV4-2	-	TRBD1	TRBJ2-6	TGTGCCAGCAGCCAAGCCGCTTCGACAGGGTGGGATCGTGGGGCCAACGTCCTGACTTTC	CASSQAASTGWDRGANVLTF
TRBV20-1	many	TRBD1	TRBJ1-4	TGCAGTGCTAGAGATGCCGGGACAGGGGACGAAAAACTGTTTTTT	CSARDAGTGDEKLFF
TRBV2	-	TRBD1	TRBJ1-2	TGTGCCTCCTTTGGGACAGAGCATGGCTACACCTTC	CASFGTEHGYTF
TRBV6-6	many	-	TRBJ1-1	TGTGCCAGCAGTTACTCACAGGGTTCCACTGAAGCTTTCTTT	CASSYSQGSTEAFF
TRBV6-1	-	-	TRBJ2-2	TGTGCCCTCCCCAGTCCGGGTAACACCGAGGAGCTGTTTTTT	CALPSPGNTEELFF
TRBV15	-	TRBD2	TRBJ2-7	TGTGCCACCAGCAGAGATACGGCGGGGGTTATCTACGAGCAGTACTTC	CATSRDTAGVIYEQYF
TRBV7-9	many	-	TRBJ1-1	TGTGCCAGCAGCTTAGCTTCCTTGAACACTGAAGCTTTCTTT	CASSLASLNTEAFF
TRBV29-1	many	-	TRBJ1-1	TGCAGCGTAAACGACAGGAGGAACACTGAAGCTTTCTTT	CSVNDRRNTEAFF
TRBV7-2	-	TRBD2	TRBJ2-7	TGTGCCAGCAGCTTAGCCGGGACTAGCGGTGGGGGGAGCTCCTACGAGCAGTACTTC	CASSLAGTSGGGSSYEQYF
TRBV7-9	-	TRBD2	TRBJ2-7	TGTGCCAGCAGCACCGGAGGACTAGCGGCTTACGAGCAGCACTTC	CASSTGGLAAYEQHF
TRBV9	-	-	TRBJ2-1	TGTGCCAGCACTGACCGCCGGGGACGCAACAATGAGCAGTTCTTC	CASTDRRGRNNEQFF
TRBV2	once	TRBD1	TRBJ1-6	TGTGCCAGCAGTGGAAACAGGGGGCTGGGATCACCCCTCCACTTT	CASSGNRGLGSPLHF
TRBV27	few	-	TRBJ2-1	TGTGCCAGCAGTTTAAGGGCAGGGTCTGGGAATGAGCAGTTCTTC	CASSLRAGSGNEQFF
TRBV29-1	once	TRBD1	TRBJ1-2	TGCAGCGCAGGACAGGGGATTAGTTATGGCTACACCTTC	CSAGQGISYGYTF
TRBV7-9	-	TRBD1	TRBJ1-6	TGTGCCAGCAGCCAAGACAGGGGGCTCAATTCACCCCTCCACTTT	CASSQDRGLNSPLHF
TRBV10-1	-	TRBD2	TRBJ2-7	TGCGCCAGCAGTGATCCCGGGACTAGCGACGAGCAGTACTTC	CASSDPGTSDEQYF
TRBV2	-	-	TRBJ1-1	TGTGCCAGCATGATGAACACTGAAGCTTTCTTT	CASMMNTEAFF
TRBV11-1	-	-	TRBJ1-1	TGTGCCAGCAGCTTAGTCAGCCCGGGACACTCGAACACTGAAGCTTTCTTT	CASSLVSPGHSNTEAFF
TRBV19	-	TRBD1	TRBJ2-1	TGTGCCAGTAGCCCAGGGGGCGGCCCCTACAATGAGCAGTTCTTC	CASSPGGGPYNEQFF
TRBV29-1	few	-	TRBJ1-2	TGCAGCGTCCAAGGGGGGAACTATGGCTACACCTTC	CSVQGGNYGYTF
TRBV12-3/TRBV12-4	many	-	TRBJ1-3	TGTGCCAGCAGTTTTGGCCTCTCTGGAAACACCATATATTTT	CASSFGLSGNTIYF
TRBV12-3/TRBV12-4	-	TRBD1	TRBJ1-5	TGTGCCAGCAGTTCCCGGGGACAGGGGCCTCAGCCCCAGCATTTT	CASSSRGQGPQPQHF
TRBV20-1	many	TRBD1	TRBJ1-4	TGCAGTGCTAGACCCCGGACAGGGGAATCGGAAAAACTGTTTTTT	CSARPRTGESEKLFF
TRBV7-3	once	TRBD1	TRBJ1-6	TGTGCCAGCAGCTTAACGTCAGGGGGTTCCCTCCACTTT	CASSLTSGGSLHF
TRBV7-3	many	-	TRBJ2-2	TGTGCCAGCAGCTTAATGGACGGACTGAACACCGGGGAGCTGTTTTTT	CASSLMDGLNTGELFF
TRBV2	-	TRBD1	TRBJ1-2	TGTGCCAGCAGCGACCGGGACAGGACCTATGGCTACACCTTC	CASSDRDRTYGYTF
TRBV19	-	-	TRBJ1-2	TGTGCCAGTAACTTAGGAGTGGGGGTAAGGGATGGCTACACCTTC	CASNLGVGVRDGYTF
TRBV6-1	many	-	TRBJ1-3	TGTGCCAGCAGTGAACGGACGGACTCTGGAAACACCATATATTTT	CASSERTDSGNTIYF
TRBV20-1	-	-	TRBJ1-2	TGCAGTGCTAGACCTCGGGCAGGTCACTATGGCTACACCTTC	CSARPRAGHYGYTF
TRBV24-1	many	TRBD1	TRBJ1-2	TGTGCCACCAGTGTTGGGGACAGTTATGGCTACACCTTC	CATSVGDSYGYTF